The following is a T cell receptor (beta chain) sequence with its context. Antigen unknown. Samples came from healthy bone marrow donors. Trimming removed 5 bases from V and 5 bases from J, with 10 bases in between. The CDR3 length is 13 residues. Per the germline V gene, CDR1 is KGHSH and CDR2 is LQKENI. The sample belongs to a study of cytomegalovirus exposure and HLA in healthy donors. Study-wide results and caveats: Analyzed later, association rates of TCRs varied across HLA loci, with DRB1 most and HLA-C fewest.

PCR primers comprised 60 Vbeta and 13 Jbeta primers. As handled by the study authors: Unique TCR beta chains totaled roughly 79 million in a later count, with approximately 11 million of them shared. Here immunoSEQ multiplex PCR was the method, and the copy in TCRdb shows in-frame clones only, minus some. For V, J and clone size, that table is used; D and trimming come from the DNA. The data contain around 150,000 clones, 68% of them seen just once; the ten biggest clones take up approximately 1.5%. This clonotype originated in a man aged 50-60 years in good health and CMV-seronegative. Sequencing was carried out using PBMCs. V and J are TRBV18 and TRBJ1-5; D is unresolved. CDR3 DNA: TGTGCCAGCTCATTACATCTGGATCAGCCCCAGCATTTT. Translated: CASSLHLDQPQHF.